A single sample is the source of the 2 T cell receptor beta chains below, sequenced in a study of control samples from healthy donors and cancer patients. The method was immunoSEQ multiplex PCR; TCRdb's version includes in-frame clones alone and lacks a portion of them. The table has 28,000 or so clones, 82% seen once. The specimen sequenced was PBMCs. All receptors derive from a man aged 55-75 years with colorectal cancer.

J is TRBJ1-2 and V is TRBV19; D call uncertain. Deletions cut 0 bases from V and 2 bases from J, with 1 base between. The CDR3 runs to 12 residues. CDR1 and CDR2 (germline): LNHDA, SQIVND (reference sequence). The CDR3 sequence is CASSIDNYGYTF. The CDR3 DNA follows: TGTGCCAGTAGTATAGACAACTATGGCTACACCTTC.

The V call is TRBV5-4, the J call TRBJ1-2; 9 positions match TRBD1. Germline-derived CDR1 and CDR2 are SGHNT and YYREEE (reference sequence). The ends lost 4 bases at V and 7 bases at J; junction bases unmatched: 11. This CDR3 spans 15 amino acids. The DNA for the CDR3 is TGTGCCAGCAGCGTAAACAGGGGGCTAAGGGGTGGCTACACCTTC. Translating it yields CASSVNRGLRGGYTF.